A single sample gave rise to the 18 T cell receptor beta chains below, sequenced in a study of control samples from healthy donors and cancer patients. Some clones are missing from TCRdb's copy, which holds only in-frame ones; the method was immunoSEQ multiplex PCR. The profile shows fewer than 70,000 clones, more than 75% of them singletons. The material sequenced was PBMCs. The origin of the receptors is a woman between 45 and 60 years old with lung cancer.

This clone was seen a handful of times. The rearrangement joins TRBV19 to TRBJ2-7; unclear D gene. V lost 3 bases and J 0 bases, leaving 12 bases between the germline ends. The CDR3 contains 15 residues. CDR1 and CDR2 (germline): LNHDA, SQIVND (reference sequence). Here the CDR3 reads CASSIGPIYSYEQYF. CDR3 in DNA: TGTGCCAGTAGTATCGGCCCCATTTACTCCTACGAGCAGTACTTC.

The chain combines TRBV28 with TRBJ1-1; 8 bases agree with TRBD1. Trimming removed 7 bases from V and 4 bases from J; junction bases left unmatched: 8. The germline CDR1 and CDR2 sequences are MDHEN and SYDVKM. This CDR3 is built from 14 residues. CDR3 residues: CASIRGDRGTEAFF. CDR3 nucleotides: TGTGCCAGCATCCGGGGCGACAGGGGCACTGAAGCTTTCTTT.

Here the CDR3 DNA reads TGTGCCAGCAGTTACGGTGGGGGAGTGGGCTACACCTTC. As protein: CASSYGGGVGYTF. V is TRBV6-6 and J is TRBJ1-2; TRBD1 might be the D (5 bases). V was shortened by 2 bases and J by 8 bases, with 12 bases between the two germline ends. CDR3 size: 13 residues. CDR1 and CDR2 from the germline V gene are MNHNY and SVGAGI (reference sequence).

The genes are TRBV6-5 and TRBJ1-1, with 7 positions matching TRBD1. The V gene end was trimmed by 2 bases and the J gene end by 3 bases; junction bases not matched to a gene: 9. Germline V gives CDR1 MNHEY, CDR2 SVGAGI. The CDR3 is made up of 16 amino acids. In nucleotides, the CDR3 is TGTGCCAGCAGTTACCAGCGACAGGGAGGCGACACTGAAGCTTTCTTT. Its translation is CASSYQRQGGDTEAFF.

The rearrangement joins TRBV27 to TRBJ2-3; D unresolved. Between the trimmed V and J ends, which lost 5 bases and 1 base, there was a span of 10 bases. CDR1 MNHEY and CDR2 SMNVEV come from the germline V gene (reference sequence). The CDR3 extends over 14 amino acids. The CDR3 loop is CASSRPGRTDTQYF. CDR3 sequence (DNA): TGTGCCAGCAGTCGCCCAGGACGCACAGATACGCAGTATTTT.

J is TRBJ2-3 and V is TRBV7-3; perhaps D is TRBD1 or TRBD2 (5 bases each). The germline CDR1 and CDR2 sequences are SGHTA and FQGTGA. The CDR3 is 13 amino acids. The V end lost 5 bases, the J end lost 9 bases, and 15 bases lay between the germline ends. This CDR3 is CASSPGTEGTQYF. Written as DNA, the CDR3 is TGTGCCAGCAGCCCAGGGACCGAAGGGACGCAGTATTTT.

The genes are TRBV19 and TRBJ1-1; no clear D gene. V was trimmed by 5 bases and J by 1 base, leaving 11 bases between them. This CDR3 has 14 amino acids. Germline V lookup: CDR1 LNHDA, CDR2 SQIVND (reference sequence). The CDR3 nucleotides read TGTGCCAGTAGTCTGCAGAGTTCGAACACTGAAGCTTTCTTT. Protein sequence: CASSLQSSNTEAFF.

This clone has a handful of counts. The chain uses TRBV12-3 or TRBV12-4 and TRBJ1-1; the match to TRBD1 covers 8 bases. J gave up 5 bases and V 5 bases, and 4 bases lay outside the gene matches. The CDR3 loop spans 13 amino acids. As DNA, the CDR3 is TGTGCCAGCAGTCTCGACAGGGGAACTGAAGCTTTCTTT. Protein product: CASSLDRGTEAFF.

This clone was seen only once. This chain connects TRBV19 to TRBJ1-2; perhaps TRBD1 as D (5 bases). Trimming left V 6 bases short and J 5 bases short, with 22 bases between. Germline assignment: CDR1 LNHDA and CDR2 SQIVND (reference sequence). This CDR3 has 16 amino acids. The CDR3 DNA reads as TGTGCCAGTAGCCAAAGGGAGGGGCCGACCCTTTATGGCTACACCTTC. Translated, it gives CASSQREGPTLYGYTF.

The V and J genes are TRBV11-3 and TRBJ2-1; the match to TRBD2 covers 14 bases. Germline loops: CDR1 SGHNT, CDR2 YENEEA. J lost 4 bases, V lost 1 base, and 9 bases had no gene match. The CDR3 consists of 19 residues. The CDR3 DNA follows: TGTGCCAGCAGCTTAGTAGGGCCGGGACTAGCGGGGGAATACAATGAGCAGTTCTTC. Amino acid sequence: CASSLVGPGLAGEYNEQFF.

The genes are TRBV6-6 and TRBJ1-6, with a weak D call TRBD1 (6 bases). The CDR3 sequence is 15 residues long. The germline V gene encodes CDR1 MNHNY and CDR2 SVGAGI (reference sequence). Between the trimmed V and J ends, which lost 6 bases and 9 bases, there was a span of 18 bases. The CDR3 region is CASSPMRDNPSPLHF. The CDR3, as DNA: TGTGCCAGCAGCCCAATGCGGGACAATCCTTCACCCCTCCACTTT.

This clone was detected only once. The CDR3 loop reads CASSQGGRGPGETQYF. The CDR3 DNA reads as TGTGCCAGCAGCCAAGGCGGGAGGGGGCCGGGGGAGACCCAGTACTTC. The chain has TRBV3-1 (or the pseudogene TRBV3-2) and TRBJ2-5; 9 nucleotides line up with TRBD2. The J segment lost 5 bases and the V segment lost 1 base, leaving 8 bases of the junction unmatched. From germline, CDR1 is LGHDT and CDR2 YNNKEL (reference sequence). The CDR3 consists of 16 residues.

The CDR3 DNA follows: TGTGCCAGCAGTGAAAACGCGTTTGGGGCTTTCTTT. Residues: CASSENAFGAFF. The chain couples TRBV2 to TRBJ1-1, with no clear D. The CDR3 runs to 12 residues. V was shortened by 2 bases and J by 11 bases, with 12 bases between the two germline ends. CDR1 and CDR2 from the germline V gene are SNHLY and FYNNEI.

This rearrangement joins TRBV13 to TRBJ2-3, with TRBD2 matching over 7 bases. The CDR3 consists of 16 residues. J lost 2 bases, V lost 2 bases, and 7 bases had no gene match. Germline V gene lookup returns CDR1 PRHDT and CDR2 FYEKMQ (reference sequence). The CDR3 DNA is TGTGCCAGCAGCTTAAGGGCTAGCGGAGTCACAGATACGCAGTATTTT. This gives the protein CASSLRASGVTDTQYF.

V is TRBV30 and J is TRBJ1-5; TRBD1 might be the D (5 bases). Deletions cut 2 bases from V and 4 bases from J, with 15 bases between. CDR3 size: 15 residues. Germline V gene lookup returns CDR1 GTSNPN and CDR2 SVGIG (reference sequence). CDR3 residues: CAWSWGMDGNQPQHF. DNA of the CDR3: TGTGCCTGGAGTTGGGGGATGGACGGGAATCAGCCCCAGCATTTT.

The chain carries TRBV27 and TRBJ1-1; possibly TRBD1 for D (6 bases). Germline-derived CDR1 and CDR2 are MNHEY and SMNVEV (reference sequence). The CDR3 has 12 residues. Trimming removed 3 bases at V and 11 bases at J, with 13 bases between. The CDR3 region has the DNA TGTGCCAGCAGTTTCCCAGGACAGTTGGCTTTCTTT. Translation gives CASSFPGQLAFF.

The chain uses TRBV4-3 and TRBJ1-1; D call uncertain. V was pared by 0 bases and J by 2 bases, with 10 bases between. Germline loops: CDR1 LGHNA, CDR2 YSLEER. The length of the CDR3 is 15 residues. Here the CDR3 reads CASSQDQEFNTEAFF. CDR3 nucleotide sequence: TGCGCCAGCAGCCAAGATCAGGAGTTCAACACTGAAGCTTTCTTT.

The J gene is TRBJ1-3, the V gene TRBV7-9, with D possibly matching TRBD1 (6 bases). Trimming left V 5 bases short and J 0 bases short, with 11 bases between. Per germline, CDR1 SEHNR and CDR2 FQNEAQ (reference sequence). The CDR3 contains 15 residues. CDR3 amino acids: CASSRTGNSGNTIYF. In DNA, the CDR3 is TGTGCCAGCAGCAGAACAGGGAACTCTGGAAACACCATATATTTT.